This TCR beta chain was documented in a study of beta chain features in type 1 diabetes. Trimming removed 2 bases at V and 0 bases at J, with 20 bases between. The germline V gene has CDR1 SGHTA and CDR2 FQGNSA. The CDR3 is 18 residues long. Only a few counts were recorded for this clone. The antigen is not known. Study-wide results and caveats: All four CD4+ subsets from Type 1 diabetes patients carried moderately but significantly shorter TCRB CDR3s. More deletions and fewer insertions at VDJ junctions were found in patients with type 1 diabetes.

The sequenced template was cDNA made from the entire isolated RNA. Each sample of naive, central memory or regulatory T cells had, on average, about 3.57 million reads. Sequencing was performed with immunoSEQ multiplex PCR; in TCRdb, only in-frame clones are kept and a portion is missing. The data show 300,000 to 350,000 clones, roughly 12% seen once. The receptor was derived from a woman aged 18-35 years with type 1 diabetes. The rearrangement uses TRBV7-2 and TRBJ2-7, with D maybe TRBD2 (5 bases). The sequencing sample was made of naive CD4+ T cells from blood. DNA of the CDR3: TGTGCCAGCAGCTTATGGGGATCGTCCGGAGCGGACTCCTACGAGCAGTACGTC. Its protein is CASSLWGSSGADSYEQYV.